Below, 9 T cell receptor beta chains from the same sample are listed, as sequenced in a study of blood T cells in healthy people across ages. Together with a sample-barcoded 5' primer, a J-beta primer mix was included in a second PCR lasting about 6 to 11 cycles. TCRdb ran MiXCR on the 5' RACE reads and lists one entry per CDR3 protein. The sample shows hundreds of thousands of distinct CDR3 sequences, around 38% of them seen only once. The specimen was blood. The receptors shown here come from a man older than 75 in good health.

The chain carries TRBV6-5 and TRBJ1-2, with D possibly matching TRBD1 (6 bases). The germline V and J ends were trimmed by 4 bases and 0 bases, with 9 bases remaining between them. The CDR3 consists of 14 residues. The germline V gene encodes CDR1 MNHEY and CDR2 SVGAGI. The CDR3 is CASSCHRANYGYTF. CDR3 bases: TGTGCCAGCAGTTGCCACAGGGCTAACTATGGCTACACCTTC.

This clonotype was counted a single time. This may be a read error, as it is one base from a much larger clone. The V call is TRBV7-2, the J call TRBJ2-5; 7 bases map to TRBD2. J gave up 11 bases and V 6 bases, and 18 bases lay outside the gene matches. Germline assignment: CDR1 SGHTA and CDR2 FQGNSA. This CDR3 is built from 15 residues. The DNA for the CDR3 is TGTGCCAGCAGATTGGTAGCGGGTCACGGCAATGAGCAGTACTTC. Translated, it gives CASRLVAGHGNEQYF.

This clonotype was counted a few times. CDR3 bases: TGTGCCAGCGCCCGTGGGGCGCACTCCTACGAGCAGTACTTC. Translated: CASARGAHSYEQYF. The chain employs TRBV6-2 or TRBV6-3 and TRBJ2-7; weak D call: TRBD1 (5 bases). CDR3 length equals 14 residues. The germline V and J ends were trimmed by 8 bases and 0 bases, with 14 bases remaining between them. Germline CDR1 and CDR2: MNHEY and SVGEGT.

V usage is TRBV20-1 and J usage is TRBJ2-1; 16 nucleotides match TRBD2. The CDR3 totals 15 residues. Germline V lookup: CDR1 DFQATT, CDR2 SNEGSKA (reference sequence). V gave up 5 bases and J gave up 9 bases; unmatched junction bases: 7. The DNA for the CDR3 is TGCAGTGCTCCCCAGGGACTAGCGGGAGGGGGTGAGCAGTTCTTC. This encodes CSAPQGLAGGGEQFF.

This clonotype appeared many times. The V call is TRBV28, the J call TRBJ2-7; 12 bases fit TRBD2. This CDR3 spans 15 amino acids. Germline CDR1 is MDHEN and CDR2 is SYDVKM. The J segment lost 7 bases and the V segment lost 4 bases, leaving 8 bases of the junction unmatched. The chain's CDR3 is CASSSGLAGLGEQYF. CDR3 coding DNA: TGTGCCAGCAGTTCAGGACTAGCGGGACTTGGGGAGCAGTACTTC.

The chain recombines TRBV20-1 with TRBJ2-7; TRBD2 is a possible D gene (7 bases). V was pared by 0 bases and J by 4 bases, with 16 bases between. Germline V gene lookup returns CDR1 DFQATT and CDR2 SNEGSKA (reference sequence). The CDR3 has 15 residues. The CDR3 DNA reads TGCAGTGCTAGAGATCGGCCGGGGGGCGTTTACGAGCAGTACTTC. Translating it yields CSARDRPGGVYEQYF.

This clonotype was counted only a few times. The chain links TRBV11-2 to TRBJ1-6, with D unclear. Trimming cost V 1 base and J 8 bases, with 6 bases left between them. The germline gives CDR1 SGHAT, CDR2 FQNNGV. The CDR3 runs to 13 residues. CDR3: CASSLASDSPLHF. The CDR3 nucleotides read TGTGCCAGCAGCTTAGCTTCAGATTCACCCCTCCACTTT.

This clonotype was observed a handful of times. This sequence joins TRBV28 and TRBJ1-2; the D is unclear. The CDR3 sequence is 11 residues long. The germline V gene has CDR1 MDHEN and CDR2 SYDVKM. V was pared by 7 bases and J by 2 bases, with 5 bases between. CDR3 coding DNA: TGTGCCAGCAAAAACAACTATGGCTACACCTTC. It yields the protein CASKNNYGYTF.

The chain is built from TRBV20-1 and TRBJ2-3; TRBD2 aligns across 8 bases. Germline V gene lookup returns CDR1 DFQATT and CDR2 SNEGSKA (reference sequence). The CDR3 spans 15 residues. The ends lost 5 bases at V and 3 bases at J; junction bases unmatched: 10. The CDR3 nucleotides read TGCAGTGCTGTTAAACCGGGACTAGAAACAGATACGCAGTATTTT. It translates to CSAVKPGLETDTQYF.